This T cell receptor beta chain was observed in a study of shared clonotypes between healthy human individuals. Caucasian adults living in Nashville, Tennessee, provided all samples. Around 83 million PBMCs served as the genomic DNA source for unsorted samples. The CDR3 covers 16 residues. V lost 0 bases and J lost 2, with 11 bases in between. Per the germline V gene, CDR1 is ENHRY and CDR2 is SYGVKD. Sequencing was performed with immunoSEQ multiplex PCR; in TCRdb, only in-frame clones are kept and a portion is missing. This sample carries about 520,000 clones, about 78% of them seen once, and the ten largest clones take around 12%.

V and J are TRBV10-3 and TRBJ2-1, with D possibly matching TRBD2 (6 bases). Sequenced input: PBMCs. This sequence originates from a woman in her 40s in good health. Some clones in this sample may be carry-over from other donors' samples. CDR3 DNA sequence: TGTGCCATCAGTGAGTCTGGCGGGATCACCTACAATGAGCAGTTCTTC. Translating it yields CAISESGGITYNEQFF.